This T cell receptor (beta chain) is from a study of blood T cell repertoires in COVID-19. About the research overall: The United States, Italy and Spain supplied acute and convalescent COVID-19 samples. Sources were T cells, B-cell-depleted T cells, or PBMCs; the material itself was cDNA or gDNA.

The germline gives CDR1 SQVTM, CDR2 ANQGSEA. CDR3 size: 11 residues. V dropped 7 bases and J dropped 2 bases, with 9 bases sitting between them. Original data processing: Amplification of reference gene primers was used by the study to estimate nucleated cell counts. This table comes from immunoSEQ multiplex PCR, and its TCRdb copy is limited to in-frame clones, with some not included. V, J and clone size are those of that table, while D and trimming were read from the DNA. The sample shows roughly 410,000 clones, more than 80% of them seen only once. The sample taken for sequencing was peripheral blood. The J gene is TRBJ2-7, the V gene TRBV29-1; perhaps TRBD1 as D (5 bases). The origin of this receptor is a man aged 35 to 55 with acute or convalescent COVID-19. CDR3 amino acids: CSGKDTYEQYF. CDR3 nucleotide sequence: TGCAGCGGGAAGGACACCTACGAGCAGTACTTC.